These 22 T cell receptor beta chains came from one sample sequenced in a study of vaccination effects on CD4 cells after COVID-19. Sequencing in the ViraFEST assay came after antigen-specific CD4+ T cells had been expanded with viral peptide pools, which were used to stimulate PBMC. Around day 10 of culture, CD4+ T cells were separated out. Testing of the vaccine recipients showed negative nucleocapsid antibodies and no prior SARS-CoV-2 infection. Assay used: immunoSEQ multiplex PCR; TCRdb lists only in-frame clones, some missing. The sample shows 20,000 to 25,000 clones, more than 65% of them seen only once. What these receptors recognize is not known. The sample in question was CD4+ T cells from PBMCs cultured with HCoV-NL63 spike peptides, obtained before COVID-19 vaccination. Receptors were obtained from a human donor who received a COVID-19 vaccine.

J is TRBJ2-7 and V is TRBV11-2; D might be TRBD1 or TRBD2, each matching 5 bases. The germline V gene has CDR1 SGHAT and CDR2 FQNNGV. This CDR3 region has 14 residues. V lost 4 bases and J 2 bases, leaving 12 bases between the germline ends. This CDR3 is CASSSSLGPYEQYF. DNA for the CDR3: TGTGCCAGCAGCTCGAGTTTGGGACCCTACGAGCAGTACTTC.

This clone has more than one count but fewer than ten. The chain has TRBV24-1 and TRBJ1-2; TRBD1 might be the D (5 bases). This CDR3 is 16 amino acids long. Trimming cost V 2 bases and J 2 bases, with 14 bases left between them. CDR1 KGHDR and CDR2 SFDVKD come from the germline V gene. Here the CDR3 DNA reads TGTGCCACCAGTGATTCGGGAAAGGGACTAAACTATGGCTACACCTTC. It yields the protein CATSDSGKGLNYGYTF.

This clone appeared a single time. The rearrangement links TRBV4-3 to TRBJ1-1; D is unresolved. With 0 bases removed from V and 7 bases from J, the gap between germline ends came to 18 bases. Germline V gene sequence: CDR1 LGHNA, CDR2 YSLEER. There are 16 residues in the CDR3. The CDR3 DNA reads TGCGCCAGCAGCCAAGATTCGGGTCGGAGCTGGGTTGAAGCTTTCTTT. Residues: CASSQDSGRSWVEAFF.

The rearrangement joins TRBV28 to TRBJ1-1; D remains ambiguous. CDR3 size: 15 residues. CDR1 is MDHEN and CDR2 is SYDVKM in the germline V gene. Trimming cost V 8 bases and J 1 base, with 17 bases left between them. CDR3: CASLTNGRQNTEAFF. The CDR3 region has the DNA TGTGCCAGCCTTACCAACGGACGGCAGAACACTGAAGCTTTCTTT.

The chain couples TRBV12-3 or TRBV12-4 to TRBJ1-2, with TRBD1 as a possible D gene (5 bases). The CDR3 runs to 13 residues. Trimming shortened V by 6 bases and J by 4 bases, and 12 bases separated the two germline ends. Here the CDR3 reads CASRLGGLYGYTF. Here the CDR3 DNA reads TGTGCCAGCAGACTTGGGGGACTCTATGGCTACACCTTC.

The chain employs TRBV12-3 or TRBV12-4 and TRBJ1-5; D possibly corresponds to TRBD1 (6 bases). With 7 bases removed from V and 2 bases from J, the gap between germline ends came to 9 bases. This CDR3 spans 13 amino acids. DNA of the CDR3: TGTGCCAGCATGAGGGGGGGCAATCAGCCCCAGCATTTT. Amino acid sequence: CASMRGGNQPQHF.

J is TRBJ1-5 and V is TRBV7-2; D possibly corresponds to TRBD1 (6 bases). V dropped 1 base and J dropped 4 bases, with 11 bases sitting between them. The germline gives CDR1 SGHTA, CDR2 FQGNSA. The CDR3 spans 15 residues. This chain's CDR3 is CASSLGQGRNQPQHF. In DNA, the CDR3 is TGTGCCAGCAGCTTAGGCCAGGGGAGGAATCAGCCCCAGCATTTT.

The chain combines TRBV4-2 with TRBJ2-2; 8 bases are shared with TRBD2. V trimming: 3 bases; J trimming: 3 bases; junction bases outside the gene matches: 9. CDR3 size: 17 residues. Germline V lookup: CDR1 LGHNA, CDR2 YNFKEQ. The CDR3 protein is CASSQPRAGGYTGELFF. CDR3 nucleotides: TGTGCCAGCAGCCAGCCTCGGGCGGGGGGTTACACCGGGGAGCTGTTTTTT.

CDR3 nucleotides: TGTGCCAGCACCTGGATCGGAGGGGCGTACAATGAGCAGTTCTTC. Translation gives CASTWIGGAYNEQFF. The V and J genes are TRBV7-9 and TRBJ2-1; D is possibly TRBD2 (6 bases). Trimming took off 7 bases at V and 4 bases at J, with 17 bases between the two ends. CDR1 SEHNR and CDR2 FQNEAQ come from the germline V gene (reference sequence). The length of the CDR3 is 15 residues.

The chain uses TRBV5-1 and TRBJ2-2; TRBD1 agrees at 9 bases. CDR3 length: 16 amino acids. Germline-derived CDR1 and CDR2 are SGHRS and YFSETQ. The ends lost 0 bases at V and 3 bases at J; junction bases unmatched: 3. The CDR3 loop reads CASSLDRGRYTGELFF. The CDR3 DNA follows: TGCGCCAGCAGCTTGGACAGGGGGCGATACACCGGGGAGCTGTTTTTT.

This chain connects TRBV3-1 (or the pseudogene TRBV3-2) to TRBJ2-3; 9 positions match TRBD2. The CDR3 runs 14 residues. CDR1 and CDR2 from the germline V gene are LGHDT and YNNKEL (reference sequence). The ends lost 8 bases at V and 4 bases at J; junction bases unmatched: 7. The CDR3 spells CASCLRGGSDTQYF. Written as DNA, the CDR3 is TGTGCCAGCTGTCTGCGGGGGGGCTCAGATACGCAGTATTTT.

The CDR3 is CASSPGQQVNEQFF. DNA of the CDR3: TGTGCCAGCAGCCCGGGACAGCAGGTCAATGAGCAGTTCTTC. The J gene is TRBJ2-1, the V gene TRBV7-2, with 7 positions matching TRBD1. This CDR3 has 14 residues. The germline gives CDR1 SGHTA, CDR2 FQGNSA. The junction had 7 bases not matched to a gene; V was cut back by 5 bases and J by 6 bases.

CDR3 sequence: CASSFAEGLRRNTEAFF. CDR3 bases: TGTGCCAGCAGCTTTGCCGAGGGGCTAAGGAGGAACACTGAAGCTTTCTTT. This rearrangement joins TRBV12-1 to TRBJ1-1. TRBV12-1 is a recognized pseudogene. The CDR3 runs to 17 residues.

V and J are TRBV5-1 and TRBJ2-3; D gene ambiguous. Trimming pared 9 bases from V and 0 bases from J, leaving 14 bases between. Per the germline V gene, CDR1 is SGHRS and CDR2 is YFSETQ. The CDR3 sequence is 14 residues long. CDR3 bases: TGCGCCACCGCCTGGGGTTCAAGCACAGATACGCAGTATTTT. Translation: CATAWGSSTDTQYF.

V and J are TRBV30 and TRBJ1-2, with D maybe TRBD1 (6 bases). The CDR3 sequence is 11 residues long. The germline V and J ends were trimmed by 4 bases and 8 bases, with 11 bases remaining between them. Per germline, CDR1 GTSNPN and CDR2 SVGIG (reference sequence). The CDR3 DNA follows: TGTGCCTGGAACAGGGCCGCGGGCTACACCTTC. This translates into CAWNRAAGYTF.

This chain uses TRBV30 with TRBJ1-5, with 7 positions matching TRBD1. CDR3 length: 16 amino acids. V lost 0 bases and J lost 3; bases outside the gene matches: 8. Germline V gene data show CDR1 as GTSNPN and CDR2 as SVGIG (reference sequence). The DNA of the CDR3 is TGTGCCTGGAGTGTACAGGGGATCAGGGACAATCAGCCCCAGCATTTT. Translation: CAWSVQGIRDNQPQHF.

The J gene is TRBJ2-5, the V gene TRBV20-1; D is undetermined. Germline V gene sequence: CDR1 DFQATT, CDR2 SNEGSKA (reference sequence). With 5 bases removed from V and 5 bases from J, the gap between germline ends came to 6 bases. The CDR3 is made up of 10 amino acids. CDR3 residues: CSAGWETQYF. The CDR3 DNA follows: TGCAGTGCTGGGTGGGAGACCCAGTACTTC.

Regarding this clone: Sequence at one end of the junction differs from germline and may be a read error. This rearrangement joins TRBV7-7 to TRBJ2-3; TRBD2 matches at 8 bases. CDR1 and CDR2 (germline): SSHAT, FNYEAQ (reference sequence). This CDR3 comprises 15 residues. The CDR3 loop is CASSLTGGATDTQYF. CDR3 coding DNA: TGTGCTAGCAGCTTAACCGGGGGGGCAACAGATACGCAGTATTTT.

As regards this clone: The limits of the CDR3 on the DNA are not certain, so only TCRdb's listed CDR3 is given. The rearrangement uses TRBV21-1 and TRBJ1-5. TRBV21-1 is a recognized pseudogene. Ends included, the CDR3 has 16 residues. Here the CDR3 reads CASSPRVGSGNQPQHF.

The CDR3 DNA reads as TGTGCCAGCAGCTTAACCGGAGACAGGGCCTACGAGCAGTACTTC. Translated, it gives CASSLTGDRAYEQYF. The genes are TRBV7-3 and TRBJ2-7; TRBD1 matches at 7 bases. The length of the CDR3 is 15 residues. Germline CDR1 reads SGHTA; CDR2 reads FQGTGA. Germline trimming cut 0 bases from V and 2 bases from J; bases unmatched to any gene: 4. Variable domain in full (rest from reference TRBV7-3 and TRBJ2-7): GAGVSQTPSNKVTEKGKYVELRCDPISGHTALYWYRQSLGQGPEFLIYFQGTGAADDSGLPNDRFFAVRPEGSVSTLKIQRTERGDSAVYLCASSLTGDRAYEQYFGPGTRLTVT.

CDR3 nucleotide sequence: TGTGCCAGCAGCCAAGTTGCGCCCAACACCGGGGAGCTGTTTTTT. Translating gives CASSQVAPNTGELFF. The chain is built from TRBV4-2 and TRBJ2-2; D is ambiguous. With 1 base removed from V and 2 bases from J, the gap between germline ends came to 8 bases. From germline, CDR1 is LGHNA and CDR2 YNFKEQ. This CDR3 contains 15 residues.

The chain has TRBV19 and TRBJ2-2; 7 bases agree with TRBD1. The CDR3 has 14 residues. The junction had 7 bases not matched to a gene; V was cut back by 7 bases and J by 5 bases. Germline CDR1 is LNHDA and CDR2 is SQIVND (reference sequence). In nucleotides, the CDR3 is TGTGCCAGTACGGGACAGTACCGGACCGGGGAGCTGTTTTTT. It translates to CASTGQYRTGELFF.